Here is one T cell receptor beta chain with its context. Its antigen is unidentified. The data derive from a study of T-cell memory formation after mild COVID-19. Study conclusions and caveats: Clones contracting over day 15 to 85 were CD4/CD8 balanced, with later expanders leaning CD4+.

Per germline, CDR1 SEHNR and CDR2 FQNEAQ (reference sequence). Trimming took 2 bases from V and 0 from J, leaving 8 bases between them. The CDR3 is made up of 15 amino acids. Constant-segment primers served in 5'RACE that generated TCR alpha and TCR beta cDNA libraries bearing sample barcodes and UMIs. A single record per CDR3 protein comes from TCRdb applying MiXCR to the 5' RACE reads. The table records 150,000 or so distinct CDR3 sequences, roughly 15% of them present only once. Sequencing was performed on PBMCs or a T cell subset sorted from them (not recorded which). The receptor's source is an adult woman who had mild COVID-19 (a few samples of this study predate the infection). Cell type and time point are not known. The rearrangement links TRBV7-9 to TRBJ1-3; no reliable D call. The CDR3, as DNA: TGTGCCAGCAGCTTATCGGCGAGCTCTGGAAACACCATATATTTT. This translates into CASSLSASSGNTIYF.